Given below is one T cell receptor (beta chain) in context. What antigen it recognizes has not been identified. Nothing much larger sits one base from this clone, and base qualities are not available. The data were obtained in a study of T-cell memory formation after mild COVID-19 (dated by TCRdb to 2020 to 2022). With respect to the entire study: TCR sequence clusters from the two donors were largely donor specific. In a couple of donors, T-cell clones that expanded and contracted after mild COVID-19 were tracked by sequencing TCRalpha and TCRbeta repertoires over time. Two young, previously healthy adult volunteers made up the cohort, one male and one female.

According to the germline V gene, CDR1 reads SQVTM and CDR2 reads ANQGSEA. Trimming takes 6 bases from V and 4 bases from J, and the germline ends sit 14 bases apart. From its cysteine to its phenylalanine, the CDR3 spans 13 amino acids. Just CDR3 DNA is preserved here, 39 bases in frame from base 1. PBMCs were isolated by Ficoll-Paque density gradient centrifugation. Sequencing relied on an Illumina NovaSeq 6000. Using 5'RACE with constant-segment primers, TCRalpha and TCRbeta cDNA libraries were constructed, with sample barcodes and unique molecular identifiers added in the process. RNA was extracted from every sample with Trizol reagent. The libraries were amplified in two PCR steps, and the second step added a second sample barcode and Illumina TruSeq adapters. Sequencing of libraries was performed on an Illumina NovaSeq with 2 x 150 bp paired-end reads. In the original analysis: With migec v1.2.7, reads were demultiplexed and then collapsed into UMI-guided consensus sequences. Using mixcr v2.1.11, UMI consensuses were aligned to TRA and TRB V and J templates and then assembled into clonotypes. Expanded or contracted clonotypes were those called significant by both edgeR and NoisET, with noise models trained on biological replicates. edgeR calls used a false discovery rate-adjusted p below 0.01 and a log2 fold-change threshold of 1. PCA with hierarchical clustering of max-normalized trajectories of the 1000 most abundant clonotypes was used as exploratory dynamics analysis. Separately sequenced CD4+ and CD8+ repertoires were used to assign a CD4 or CD8 phenotype to each responding clone. In TCRdb, the public reads were trimmed at Q25 with fastp and aligned with MiXCR, with productive beta chains retained. Merged by CDR3 protein, the rows form single entries marked with the most common genes and DNA. TCRdb's processing, not the authors' own work, is the source of the V and J calls. The sample data list approximately 260,000 distinct CDR3 sequences, and roughly 15% of these were observed just once. The ten largest clones take up roughly 3.6% of the sample.

The paper as a whole reports these results and caveats: Contracting CD4+ clones appeared mostly in the CM and EM memory subsets, whereas CD8+ clones were enriched in EMRA. Only a couple of mild cases were covered by the study, and larger cohorts that include severe cases with pre-infection samples were considered necessary. Some responding clones were found in pre-infection memory, which suggests that pre-existing cross-reactive memory T cells took part in the SARS-CoV-2 response. SARS-CoV-2 specificity was not confirmed for the second-wave clones peaking on day 37. From day 15 to 85, contracting clones showed balanced CD4/CD8 phenotypes, whereas a second wave of clones that expanded from day 15 to 37 leaned towards CD4+.

The receptor was derived from a man between 18 and 35 years old who had mild COVID-19 (a few samples of this study predate the infection). The sample titles of this study are shuffled in the database, so cell type and time point are left out; the donor was told from shared clones. Sequencing was carried out using PBMCs or a T cell subset sorted from them (not recorded which). The V and J segments used are TRBV29-1 and TRBJ2-3; the D segment might be TRBD1 or TRBD2, since each matches 5 bases. DNA sequence: TGCAGCGTAGAGGGACCCCGGGCAGATACGCAGTATTTT. Its protein is CSVEGPRADTQYF.